This is a list of T cell receptor gamma chains from one sample in a study of gamma-delta T cells after stem cell transplantation. TCRdb fed the RT-PCR reads to CATT. The sample records under 900 gamma-chain clones, about a tenth being singletons. The sample taken for sequencing was gamma-delta T cells. These receptors originate from a human donor. It is not recorded whose cells these are; they may come from a transplant donor. The CDR3 runs from the conserved cysteine through the conserved F or W. Clone size is given for some rows only: seen once, a few or many times, or a class if the clone is expanded.

CDR3 length: 17
V gene: TRGV9
clone size: .
J gene: TRGJP
CDR3 protein: CALWEVRQELGKKIKVF
CDR3 DNA: TGTGCCTTGTGGGAGGTGCGGCAAGAGTTGGGCAAAAAAATCAAGGTATTT

CDR3 length: 17
V gene: TRGV9
clone size: few
J gene: TRGJP
CDR3 protein: CALWEVRRELGKKIKVF
CDR3 DNA: TGTGCCTTGTGGGAGGTGCGGCGAGAGTTGGGCAAAAAAATCAAGGTATTT

CDR3 length: 16
V gene: TRGV9
clone size: few
J gene: TRGJ1/TRGJ2
CDR3 protein: CALWEVQGTNYYKKLF
CDR3 DNA: TGTGCCTTGTGGGAGGTGCAGGGGACAAATTATTATAAGAAACTCTTT

CDR3 length: 17
V gene: TRGV9
clone size: few
J gene: TRGJP
CDR3 protein: CALWEATRELGKKIKVF
CDR3 DNA: TGTGCCTTGTGGGAGGCGACGAGAGAGTTGGGCAAAAAAATCAAGGTATTT

CDR3 length: 17
V gene: TRGV9
clone size: hyperexpanded
J gene: TRGJP
CDR3 protein: CALWEGGQELGKKIKVF
CDR3 DNA: TGTGCCTTGTGGGAGGGGGGGCAAGAGTTGGGCAAAAAAATCAAGGTATTT

CDR3 length: 15
V gene: TRGV9
clone size: .
J gene: TRGJP
CDR3 protein: CAGWEGRMGKKIKVF
CDR3 DNA: TGTGCAGGGTGGGAGGGAAGGATGGGCAAAAAAATCAAGGTATTT

CDR3 length: 16
V gene: TRGV9
clone size: few
J gene: TRGJP
CDR3 protein: CALWELGELGKKIKVF
CDR3 DNA: TGTGCCTTGTGGGAGCTCGGGGAGTTGGGCAAAAAAATCAAGGTATTT

CDR3 length: 13
V gene: TRGV2
clone size: few
J gene: TRGJ1/TRGJ2
CDR3 protein: CATWSDLYYKKLF
CDR3 DNA: TGTGCCACCTGGTCTGATCTTTATTATAAGAAACTCTTT

CDR3 length: 12
V gene: TRGV2
clone size: .
J gene: TRGJ1/TRGJ2
CDR3 protein: CATWDAYYKKLF
CDR3 DNA: TGTGCCACCTGGGACGCTTATTATAAGAAACTCTTT

CDR3 length: 17
V gene: TRGV9
clone size: few
J gene: TRGJP
CDR3 protein: CALWEENQELGKKIKVF
CDR3 DNA: TGTGCCTTGTGGGAGGAAAACCAAGAGTTGGGCAAAAAAATCAAGGTATTT

CDR3 length: 15
V gene: TRGV9
clone size: .
J gene: TRGJP
CDR3 protein: CALWEVGLGKKIKVF
CDR3 DNA: TGTGCCTTGTGGGAGGTGGGGTTGGGCAAAAAAATCAAGGTATTT

CDR3 length: 11
V gene: TRGV9
clone size: .
J gene: TRGJP1
CDR3 protein: CALSTGWFKIF
CDR3 DNA: TGTGCCTTGTCCACTGGTTGGTTCAAGATATTT

CDR3 length: 13
V gene: TRGV9
clone size: .
J gene: TRGJP1
CDR3 protein: CALWEGGARFKIF
CDR3 DNA: TGTGCCTTGTGGGAGGGAGGGGCAAGGTTCAAGATATTT

CDR3 length: 13
V gene: TRGV8
clone size: medium-sized
J gene: TRGJ1/TRGJ2
CDR3 protein: CATWDRYLGKKLF
CDR3 DNA: TGTGCCACCTGGGATAGATATCTGGGAAAGAAACTCTTT

CDR3 length: 15
V gene: TRGV9
clone size: large
J gene: TRGJP
CDR3 protein: CALWTQELGKKIKVF
CDR3 DNA: TGTGCCTTGTGGACCCAAGAGTTGGGCAAAAAAATCAAGGTATTT

CDR3 length: 18
V gene: TRGV9
clone size: hyperexpanded
J gene: TRGJ1/TRGJ2
CDR3 protein: CALWEAYRRAFSYYKKLF
CDR3 DNA: TGTGCCTTGTGGGAGGCCTATCGCCGGGCCTTTAGTTATTATAAGAAACTCTTT

CDR3 length: 17
V gene: TRGV9
clone size: .
J gene: TRGJP
CDR3 protein: CALWELLKDGGKKIKVF
CDR3 DNA: TGTGCCTTGTGGGAGCTCCTAAAGGACGGGGGCAAAAAAATCAAGGTATTT

CDR3 length: 19
V gene: TRGV9
clone size: medium-sized
J gene: TRGJP
CDR3 protein: CALWEPRGPQELGKKIKVF
CDR3 DNA: TGTGCCTTGTGGGAGCCGCGTGGACCACAAGAGTTGGGCAAAAAAATCAAGGTATTT